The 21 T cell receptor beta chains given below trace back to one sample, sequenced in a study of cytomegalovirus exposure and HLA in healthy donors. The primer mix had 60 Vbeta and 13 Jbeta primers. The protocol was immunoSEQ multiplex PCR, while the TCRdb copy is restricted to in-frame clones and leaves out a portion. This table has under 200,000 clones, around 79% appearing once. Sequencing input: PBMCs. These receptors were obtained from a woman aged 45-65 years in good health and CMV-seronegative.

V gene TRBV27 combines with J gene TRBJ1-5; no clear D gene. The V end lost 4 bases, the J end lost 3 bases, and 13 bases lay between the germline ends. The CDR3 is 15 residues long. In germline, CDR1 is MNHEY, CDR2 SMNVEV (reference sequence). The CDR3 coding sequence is TGTGCCAGCAGTTGGTCCGGGGAAGACAATCAGCCCCAGCATTTT. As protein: CASSWSGEDNQPQHF.

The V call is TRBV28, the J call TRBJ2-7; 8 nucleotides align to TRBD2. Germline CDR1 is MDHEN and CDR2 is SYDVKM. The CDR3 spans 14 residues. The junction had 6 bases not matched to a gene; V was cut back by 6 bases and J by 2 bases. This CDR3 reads CASSPAGATYEQYF. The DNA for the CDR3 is TGTGCCAGCAGCCCAGCGGGGGCCACCTACGAGCAGTACTTC.

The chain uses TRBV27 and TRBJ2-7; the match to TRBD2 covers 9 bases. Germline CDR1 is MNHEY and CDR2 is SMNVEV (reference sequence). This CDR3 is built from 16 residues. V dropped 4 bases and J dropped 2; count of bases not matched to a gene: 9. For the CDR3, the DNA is TGTGCCAGCAGTTACATTGGGGCTAGCGGGGCCTACGAGCAGTACTTC. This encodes CASSYIGASGAYEQYF.

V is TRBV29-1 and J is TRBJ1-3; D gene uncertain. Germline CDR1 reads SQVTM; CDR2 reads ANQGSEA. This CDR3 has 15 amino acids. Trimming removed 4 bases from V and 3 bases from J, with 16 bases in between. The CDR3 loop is CSVAQMSSGGNTIYF. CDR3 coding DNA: TGCAGCGTTGCGCAGATGAGTTCGGGTGGAAACACCATATATTTT.

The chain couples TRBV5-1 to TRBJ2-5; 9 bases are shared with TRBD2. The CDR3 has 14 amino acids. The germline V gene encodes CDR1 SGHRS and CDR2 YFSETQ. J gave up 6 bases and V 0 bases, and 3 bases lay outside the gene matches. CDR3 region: CASSLGGGAKTQYF. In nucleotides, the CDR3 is TGCGCCAGCAGCTTGGGCGGGGGGGCGAAGACCCAGTACTTC.

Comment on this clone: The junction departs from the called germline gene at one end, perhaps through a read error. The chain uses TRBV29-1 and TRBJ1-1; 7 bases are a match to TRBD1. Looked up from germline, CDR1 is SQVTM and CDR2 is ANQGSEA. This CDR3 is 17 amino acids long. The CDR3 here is CSVQDWTGKSMNTEAFF. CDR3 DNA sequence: TGCAGCGTTCAAGACTGGACAGGAAAATCGATGAACACTGAAGCTTTCTTT. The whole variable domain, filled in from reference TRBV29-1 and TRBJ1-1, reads SAVISQKPSRDICQRGTSLTIQCQVDSQVTMMFWYRQQPGQSLTLIATANQGSEATYESGFVIDKFPISRPNLTFSTLTVSNMSPEDSSIYLCSVQDWTGKSMNTEAFFGQGTRLTVV.

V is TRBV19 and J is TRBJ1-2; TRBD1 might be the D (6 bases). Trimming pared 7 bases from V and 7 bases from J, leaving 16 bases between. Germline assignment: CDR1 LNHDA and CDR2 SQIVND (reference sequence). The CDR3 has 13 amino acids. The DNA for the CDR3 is TGTGCCAGTAACATACAGGGAGTCCGTGGCTACACCTTC. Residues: CASNIQGVRGYTF.

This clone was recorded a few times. The CDR3 DNA follows: TGTGCCAGCAGCCCCTATTTGGACACCATATATTTT. Encoded protein: CASSPYLDTIYF. The V and J genes are TRBV7-9 and TRBJ1-3, with D hard to call. Trimming left V 5 bases short and J 8 bases short, with 10 bases between. Germline CDR1 SEHNR, CDR2 FQNEAQ (reference sequence). This CDR3 spans 12 amino acids.

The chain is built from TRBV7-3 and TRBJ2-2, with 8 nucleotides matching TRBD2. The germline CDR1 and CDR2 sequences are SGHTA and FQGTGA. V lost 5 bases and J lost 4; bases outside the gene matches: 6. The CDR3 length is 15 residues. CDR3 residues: CASSPSGRGTGELFF. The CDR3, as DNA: TGTGCCAGCAGCCCCAGCGGGAGAGGCACCGGGGAGCTGTTTTTT.

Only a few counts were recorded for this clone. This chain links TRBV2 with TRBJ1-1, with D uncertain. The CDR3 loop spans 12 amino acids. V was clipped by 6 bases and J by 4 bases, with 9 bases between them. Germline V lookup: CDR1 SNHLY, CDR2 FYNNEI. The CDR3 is CASSEGVTEAFF. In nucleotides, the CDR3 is TGTGCCAGCAGCGAGGGAGTCACTGAAGCTTTCTTT.

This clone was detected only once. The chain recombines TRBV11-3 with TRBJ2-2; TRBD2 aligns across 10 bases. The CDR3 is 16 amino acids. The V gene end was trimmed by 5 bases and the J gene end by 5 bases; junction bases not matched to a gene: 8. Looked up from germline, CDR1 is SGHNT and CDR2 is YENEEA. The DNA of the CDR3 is TGTGCCAGCAGCACCTTAGCGGGAGGAACAACCGGGGAGCTGTTTTTT. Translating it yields CASSTLAGGTTGELFF.

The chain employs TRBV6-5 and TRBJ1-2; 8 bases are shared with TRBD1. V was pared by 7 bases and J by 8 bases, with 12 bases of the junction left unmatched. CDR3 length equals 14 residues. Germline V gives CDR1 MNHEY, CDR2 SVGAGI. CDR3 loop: CASIVPGQGGGYTF. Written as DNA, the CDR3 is TGTGCCAGCATCGTCCCCGGACAGGGTGGCGGCTACACCTTC.

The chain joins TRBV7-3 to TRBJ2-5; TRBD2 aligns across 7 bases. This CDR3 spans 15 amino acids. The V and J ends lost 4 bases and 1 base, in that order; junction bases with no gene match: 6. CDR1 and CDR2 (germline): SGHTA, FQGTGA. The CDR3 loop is CASSSPGTTQETQYF. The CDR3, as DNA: TGTGCCAGCAGCTCCCCCGGGACTACCCAAGAGACCCAGTACTTC.

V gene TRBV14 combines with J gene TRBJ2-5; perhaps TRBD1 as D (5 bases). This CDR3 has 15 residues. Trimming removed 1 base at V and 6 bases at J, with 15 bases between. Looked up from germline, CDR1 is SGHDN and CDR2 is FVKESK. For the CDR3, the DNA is TGTGCCAGCAGCCAAGCAGGGATCGGCGGCAAGACCCAGTACTTC. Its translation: CASSQAGIGGKTQYF.

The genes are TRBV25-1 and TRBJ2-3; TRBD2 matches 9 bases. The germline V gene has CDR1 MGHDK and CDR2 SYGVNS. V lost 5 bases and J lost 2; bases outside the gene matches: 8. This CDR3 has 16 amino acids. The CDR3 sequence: CASSNLAGKVTDTQYF. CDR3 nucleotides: TGTGCCAGCAGTAATCTAGCGGGAAAGGTCACAGATACGCAGTATTTT. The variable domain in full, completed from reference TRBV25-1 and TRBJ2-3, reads EADIYQTPRYLVIGTGKKITLECSQTMGHDKMYWYQQDPGMELHLIHYSYGVNSTEKGDLSSESTVSRIRTEHFPLTLESARPSHTSQYLCASSNLAGKVTDTQYFGPGTRLTVL.

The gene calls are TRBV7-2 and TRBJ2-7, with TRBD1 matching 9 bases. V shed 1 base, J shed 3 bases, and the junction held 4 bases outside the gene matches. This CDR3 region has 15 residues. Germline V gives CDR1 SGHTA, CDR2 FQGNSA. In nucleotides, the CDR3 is TGTGCCAGCAGCTTAGTCACAGGGGGCAGCTACGAGCAGTACTTC. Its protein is CASSLVTGGSYEQYF.

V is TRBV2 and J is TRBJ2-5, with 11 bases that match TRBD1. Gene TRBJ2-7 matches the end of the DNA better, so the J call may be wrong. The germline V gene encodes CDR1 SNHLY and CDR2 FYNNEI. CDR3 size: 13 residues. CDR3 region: CASTGQGAGEQYF. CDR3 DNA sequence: TGTGCCAGCACTGGACAGGGGGCTGGCGAGCAGTACTTC.

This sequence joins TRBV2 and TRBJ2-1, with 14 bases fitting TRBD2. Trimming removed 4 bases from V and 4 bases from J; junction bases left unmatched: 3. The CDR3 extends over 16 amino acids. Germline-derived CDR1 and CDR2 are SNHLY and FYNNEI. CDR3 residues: CASSGGLAGVYNEQFF. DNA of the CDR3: TGTGCCAGCAGTGGGGGACTAGCGGGAGTGTACAATGAGCAGTTCTTC.

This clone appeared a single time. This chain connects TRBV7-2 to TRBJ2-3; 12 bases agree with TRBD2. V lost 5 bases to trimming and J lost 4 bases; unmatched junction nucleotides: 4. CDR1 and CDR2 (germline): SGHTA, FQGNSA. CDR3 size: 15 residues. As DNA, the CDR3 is TGTGCCAGCAGCCCTGCTAGCGGGGGGGCAGATACGCAGTATTTT. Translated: CASSPASGGADTQYF.

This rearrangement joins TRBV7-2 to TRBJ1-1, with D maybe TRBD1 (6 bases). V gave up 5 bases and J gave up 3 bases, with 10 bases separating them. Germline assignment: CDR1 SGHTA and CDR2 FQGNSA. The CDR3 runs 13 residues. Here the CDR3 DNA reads TGTGCCAGCAGCGGCACAGGGTACACTGAAGCTTTCTTT. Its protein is CASSGTGYTEAFF.

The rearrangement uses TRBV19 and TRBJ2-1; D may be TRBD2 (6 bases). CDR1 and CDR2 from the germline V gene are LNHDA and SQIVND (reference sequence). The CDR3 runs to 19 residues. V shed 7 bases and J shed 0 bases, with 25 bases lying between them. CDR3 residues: CASTPGLTSLDSSYNEQFF. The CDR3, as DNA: TGTGCCAGTACCCCCGGACTAACCAGTCTTGACAGCTCCTACAATGAGCAGTTCTTC.